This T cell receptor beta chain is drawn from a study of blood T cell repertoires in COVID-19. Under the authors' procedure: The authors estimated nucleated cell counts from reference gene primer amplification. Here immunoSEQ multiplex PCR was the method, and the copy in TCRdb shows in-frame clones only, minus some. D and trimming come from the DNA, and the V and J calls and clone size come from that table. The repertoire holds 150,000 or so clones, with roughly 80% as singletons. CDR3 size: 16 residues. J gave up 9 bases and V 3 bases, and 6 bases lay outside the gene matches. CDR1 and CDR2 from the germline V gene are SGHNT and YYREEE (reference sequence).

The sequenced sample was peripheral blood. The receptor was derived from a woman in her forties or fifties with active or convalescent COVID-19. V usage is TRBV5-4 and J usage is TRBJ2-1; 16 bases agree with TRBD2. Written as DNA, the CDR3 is TGTGCCAGCAGCTGGGGACTAGCGGGGGGGCGAGGTGAGCAGTTCTTC. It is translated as CASSWGLAGGRGEQFF.